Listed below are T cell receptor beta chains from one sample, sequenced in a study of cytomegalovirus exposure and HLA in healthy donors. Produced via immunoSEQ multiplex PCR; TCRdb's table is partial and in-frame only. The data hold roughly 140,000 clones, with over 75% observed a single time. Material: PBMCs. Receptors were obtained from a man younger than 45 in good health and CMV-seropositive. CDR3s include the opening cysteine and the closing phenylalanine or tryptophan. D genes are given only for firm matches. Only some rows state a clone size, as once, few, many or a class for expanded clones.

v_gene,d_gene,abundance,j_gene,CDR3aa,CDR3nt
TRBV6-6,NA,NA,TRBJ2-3,CASSYSRAGDTQYF,TGTGCCAGCAGTTACTCGCGGGCAGGAGATACGCAGTATTTT
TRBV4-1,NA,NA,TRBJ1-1,CASSQSGFQGPNTEAFF,TGCGCCAGCAGCCAGTCCGGGTTCCAGGGGCCTAACACTGAAGCTTTCTTT
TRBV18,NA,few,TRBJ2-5,CASSPPLETQYF,TGTGCCAGCTCACCACCCCTAGAGACCCAGTACTTC
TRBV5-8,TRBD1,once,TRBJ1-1,CASSFNRDRGQLRMNTEAFF,TGTGCCAGCAGCTTCAACCGGGACAGGGGGCAACTACGGATGAACACTGAAGCTTTCTTT
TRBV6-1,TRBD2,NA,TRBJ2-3,CASSERLAGGPGDTQYF,TGTGCCAGCAGTGAAAGGCTAGCGGGGGGGCCGGGAGATACGCAGTATTTT
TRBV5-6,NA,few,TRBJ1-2,CASSLARRGGTYGYTF,TGTGCCAGCAGCTTGGCCCGCAGGGGTGGGACCTATGGCTACACCTTC
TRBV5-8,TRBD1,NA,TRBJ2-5,CASSDTGGKTQYF,TGTGCCAGCAGCGATACAGGGGGGAAGACCCAGTACTTC
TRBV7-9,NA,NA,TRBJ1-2,CASSLEQGMRGYTF,TGTGCCAGCAGCTTAGAACAGGGCATGAGAGGCTACACCTTC
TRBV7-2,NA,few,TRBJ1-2,CASSESLTVSYGYTF,TGTGCCAGCAGCGAATCCTTGACAGTTAGCTATGGCTACACCTTC
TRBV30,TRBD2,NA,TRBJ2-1,CAWSLGEGQNEQFF,TGTGCCTGGAGTTTGGGGGAGGGCCAGAATGAGCAGTTCTTC
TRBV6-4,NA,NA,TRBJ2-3,CASSVAGSTDTQYF,TGTGCCAGCAGTGTGGCGGGGAGCACAGATACGCAGTATTTT
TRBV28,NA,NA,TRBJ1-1,CASSLGRGYMDTEAFF,TGTGCCAGCAGTTTGGGCAGGGGTTATATGGACACTGAAGCTTTCTTT
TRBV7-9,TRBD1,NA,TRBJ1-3,CASSTPGQDHSGNTIYF,TGTGCCAGCAGCACCCCGGGACAGGACCACTCTGGAAACACCATATATTTT
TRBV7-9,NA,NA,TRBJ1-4,CASSFEEDGRKLFF,TGTGCCAGCAGCTTTGAGGAGGATGGTCGAAAACTGTTTTTT
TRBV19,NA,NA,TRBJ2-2,CASSLTGLNTGELFF,TGTGCCAGTAGTCTTACAGGGTTGAACACCGGGGAGCTGTTTTTT
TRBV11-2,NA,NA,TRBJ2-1,CASSVSVYNEQFF,TGTGCCAGCAGCGTGAGTGTGTACAATGAGCAGTTCTTC
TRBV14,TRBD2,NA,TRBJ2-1,CASSQDRTGLADNEQFF,TGTGCCAGCAGCCAAGATCGGACGGGACTAGCGGACAATGAGCAGTTCTTC
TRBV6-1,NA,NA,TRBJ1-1,CASSERPGTEAFF,TGTGCCAGCAGTGAGCGTCCCGGGACTGAAGCTTTCTTT
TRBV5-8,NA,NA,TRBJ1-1,CASSLAGFTEAFF,TGTGCCAGCAGCTTGGCCGGGTTTACTGAAGCTTTCTTT
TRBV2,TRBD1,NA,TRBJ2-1,CASSEIAGTDYNEQFF,TGTGCCAGCAGTGAAATTGCCGGGACAGATTACAATGAGCAGTTCTTC
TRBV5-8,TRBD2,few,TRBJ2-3,CASTRTRDYITDTQYF,TGTGCCAGCACCCGGACCCGGGACTATATCACAGATACGCAGTATTTT
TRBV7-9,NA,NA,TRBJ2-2,CASSLLQGRPGELFF,TGTGCCAGCAGCCTCCTCCAGGGCAGGCCCGGGGAGCTGTTTTTT
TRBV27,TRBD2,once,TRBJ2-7,CASSWGEGTYEQYF,TGTGCCAGCAGTTGGGGGGAGGGCACCTACGAGCAGTACTTC
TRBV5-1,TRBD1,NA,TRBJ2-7,CASSSTGTGVYEQYF,TGCGCCAGCAGCTCTACCGGGACAGGGGTCTACGAGCAGTACTTC
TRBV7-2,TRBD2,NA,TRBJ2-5,CASSLSGLGGQETQYF,TGTGCCAGCAGCTTATCGGGACTAGGGGGCCAAGAGACCCAGTACTTC
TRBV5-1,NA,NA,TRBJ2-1,CASSLDPRHSYNEQFF,TGCGCCAGCAGCTTGGATCCGCGGCACTCCTACAATGAGCAGTTCTTC
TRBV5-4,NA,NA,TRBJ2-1,CASSPGWPPKNEQFF,TGTGCCAGCAGCCCAGGTTGGCCGCCCAAAAATGAGCAGTTCTTC
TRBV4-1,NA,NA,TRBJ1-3,CASSRLIVGRVTSGNTIYF,TGCGCCAGCAGCCGCCTTATCGTAGGGAGGGTCACCTCTGGAAACACCATATATTTT
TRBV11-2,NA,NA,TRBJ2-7,CASSFSFVEQYF,TGTGCCAGCAGCTTCAGTTTCGTCGAGCAGTACTTC